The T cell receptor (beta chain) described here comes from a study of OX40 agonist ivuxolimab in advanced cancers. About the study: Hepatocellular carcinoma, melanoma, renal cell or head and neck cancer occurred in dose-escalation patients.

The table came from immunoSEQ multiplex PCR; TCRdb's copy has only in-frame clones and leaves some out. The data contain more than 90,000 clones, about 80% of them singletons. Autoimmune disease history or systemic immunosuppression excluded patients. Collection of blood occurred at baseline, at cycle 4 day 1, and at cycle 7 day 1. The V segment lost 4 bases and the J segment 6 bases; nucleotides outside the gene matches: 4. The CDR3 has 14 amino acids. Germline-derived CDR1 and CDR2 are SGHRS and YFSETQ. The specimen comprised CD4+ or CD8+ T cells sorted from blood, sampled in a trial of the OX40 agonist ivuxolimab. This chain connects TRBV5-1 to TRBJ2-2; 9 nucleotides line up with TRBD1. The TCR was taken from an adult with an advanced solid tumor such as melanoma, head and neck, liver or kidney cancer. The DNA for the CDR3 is TGCGCCAGCAGCAGGGACAGGGCGGCCGGGGAGCTGTTTTTT. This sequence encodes CASSRDRAAGELFF. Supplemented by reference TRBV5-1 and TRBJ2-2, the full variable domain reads KAGVTQTPRYLIKTRGQQVTLSCSPISGHRSVSWYQQTPGQGLQFLFEYFSETQRNKGNFPGRFSGRQFSNSRSEMNVSTLELGDSALYLCASSRDRAAGELFFGEGSRLTVL.